The 18 T cell receptor beta chains reported below all come from one sample, sequenced in a study of naive and memory T cell subsets. The study's findings and limits: A few larger clonotypes appeared in naive repertoires, especially CD8, possibly memory cells re-expressing CD45RA.

These receptors lack a known antigen. Both TRBC1 and TRBC2 were covered by a beta constant-region primer of two equimolar oligonucleotides. The ligated cDNA underwent four PCR rounds using SP2 and nested alpha and beta constant-region primers. MiXCR, applied by TCRdb to the UMI-ligation and nested PCR reads, yields one record per CDR3 protein. In the table there are over 100,000 distinct CDR3 sequences, around 15% of which are singletons. Sequencing input: naive CD8+ T cells from blood. The receptors come from a human donor in good health.

This chain links TRBV7-3 with TRBJ1-1; D is perhaps TRBD1 (5 bases). The CDR3 extends over 14 amino acids. V dropped 2 bases and J dropped 0 bases, with 7 bases sitting between them. Germline V CDR1 and CDR2: SGHTA, FQGTGA. CDR3 nucleotide sequence: TGTGCCAGCAGCTTAGGCAGGGTGAACACTGAAGCTTTCTTT. Its protein product is CASSLGRVNTEAFF.

The chain links TRBV12-3 or TRBV12-4 to TRBJ2-7; no clear D gene. The CDR3 loop spans 14 amino acids. The V and J ends lost 0 bases and 3 bases respectively, with 9 bases between them. The CDR3 coding sequence is TGTGCCAGCAGTTTAGCAGGCAGCGACTACGAGCAGTACTTC. Translation gives CASSLAGSDYEQYF.

The chain employs TRBV5-5 and TRBJ1-2; D call uncertain. Trimming took 0 bases from V and 8 from J, leaving 11 bases between them. The CDR3 is 13 residues long. Germline V gives CDR1 SGHKS, CDR2 YYEKEE (reference sequence). CDR3 sequence reads: CASSLGVDMGYTF. The DNA of the CDR3 is TGTGCCAGCAGCTTGGGCGTGGATATGGGCTACACCTTC.

This clonotype was counted only a few times. CDR3 in DNA: TGTGCCAGCAGCTTGGGTCTTGGGCAAGGGGATCAGCCCCAGCATTTT. It is translated as CASSLGLGQGDQPQHF. J is TRBJ1-5 and V is TRBV7-9; maybe TRBD1 (5 bases). Per the germline V gene, CDR1 is SEHNR and CDR2 is FQNEAQ (reference sequence). The CDR3 covers 16 residues. The V end was cut by 3 bases, the J end by 5 bases, with 17 bases between. Full variable domain (rest looked up from reference TRBV7-9 and TRBJ1-5): DTGVSQNPRHKITKRGQNVTFRCDPISEHNRLYWYRQTLGQGPEFLTYFQNEAQLEKSRLLSDRFSAERPKGSFSTLEIQRTEQGDSAMYLCASSLGLGQGDQPQHFGDGTRLSIL.

In this sample, this clonotype turned up many times. V gene TRBV25-1 combines with J gene TRBJ1-2; weak D call: TRBD1 (5 bases). V lost 10 bases, J lost 2 bases, and 11 bases lay in between. Germline-derived CDR1 and CDR2 are MGHDK and SYGVNS. This CDR3 contains 12 residues. CDR3: CATRDGNYGYTF. The CDR3 DNA follows: TGTGCCACGCGGGACGGGAACTATGGCTACACCTTC.

The chain couples TRBV7-8 to TRBJ2-1, with 10 bases fitting TRBD2. The V segment lost 1 base and the J segment 3 bases; nucleotides outside the gene matches: 3. This CDR3 is built from 16 residues. Germline-derived CDR1 and CDR2 are SGHVS and FQNEAQ. The CDR3 nucleotides read TGTGCCAGCAGCTTAGAGAGCGGGAGGGTCTACAATGAGCAGTTCTTC. Amino acids: CASSLESGRVYNEQFF.

This rearrangement joins TRBV5-1 to TRBJ2-3; perhaps TRBD2 as D (5 bases). Germline CDR1 and CDR2: SGHRS and YFSETQ. The CDR3 has 14 amino acids. Trimming shortened V by 2 bases and J by 2 bases, and 9 bases separated the two germline ends. CDR3 DNA sequence: TGCGCCAGCAGCTTACAGCGGTACACAGATACGCAGTATTTT. Translating it yields CASSLQRYTDTQYF.

V is TRBV6-2 or TRBV6-3 and J is TRBJ2-7; the match to TRBD1 covers 10 bases. V shed 6 bases, J shed 3 bases, and the junction held 8 bases outside the gene matches. The CDR3 is made up of 15 amino acids. The germline V gene encodes CDR1 MNHEY and CDR2 SVGEGT. The CDR3 nucleotides are TGTGCCAGCAGCACCGCGGGGGACAGGGGCTACGAGCAGTACTTC. Translating it yields CASSTAGDRGYEQYF.

This clonotype was detected a few times. The chain is built from TRBV20-1 and TRBJ2-4; D is ambiguous. Germline values: CDR1 DFQATT, CDR2 SNEGSKA (reference sequence). The CDR3 length is 14 residues. V was shortened by 0 bases and J by 7 bases, with 13 bases between the two germline ends. CDR3 nucleotide sequence: TGCAGTGCTAGAGATCAAGACTTAACCAACATTCAGTACTTC. It encodes CSARDQDLTNIQYF.

This clonotype turned up a few times. The chain links TRBV7-9 to TRBJ2-1, with a tentative D call TRBD1 (5 bases). Per germline, CDR1 SEHNR and CDR2 FQNEAQ (reference sequence). The V and J ends lost 5 bases and 12 bases respectively, with 17 bases between them. This CDR3 is 13 amino acids long. The CDR3: CASSTMAGYWQFF. The CDR3 DNA reads as TGTGCCAGCAGCACCATGGCAGGGTATTGGCAGTTCTTC. The variable domain in full, completed from reference TRBV7-9 and TRBJ2-1, reads DTGVSQNPRHKITKRGQNVTFRCDPISEHNRLYWYRQTLGQGPEFLTYFQNEAQLEKSRLLSDRFSAERPKGSFSTLEIQRTEQGDSAMYLCASSTMAGYWQFFGPGTRLTVL.

In its sample, this clonotype was seen a few times. CDR3 DNA sequence: TGCGCCAGCAGCTTAACAGGGAATGGAAACACCATATATTTT. Translation: CASSLTGNGNTIYF. V and J are TRBV5-1 and TRBJ1-3; a weak D match, TRBD1 (6 bases). CDR3 size: 14 residues. The V and J ends lost 2 bases and 3 bases respectively, with 9 bases between them. Germline assignment: CDR1 SGHRS and CDR2 YFSETQ.

There are many counts of this clonotype. The rearrangement uses TRBV19 and TRBJ2-3; TRBD2 matches 7 bases. CDR3 length: 14 residues. The germline gives CDR1 LNHDA, CDR2 SQIVND (reference sequence). The V gene end was trimmed by 9 bases and the J gene end by 0 bases; junction bases not matched to a gene: 6. The CDR3 nucleotides are TGTGCCAGCGCAACTAGCGTAAGCACAGATACGCAGTATTTT. It encodes CASATSVSTDTQYF.

CDR3 in DNA: TGTGCCAGCAGTGCCGCCGCTAGCAATCAGCCCCAGCATTTT. Protein: CASSAAASNQPQHF. The chain uses TRBV6-2 or TRBV6-3 and TRBJ1-5; D gene ambiguous. Trimming removed 5 bases from V and 0 bases from J, with 8 bases in between. CDR1 is MNHEY and CDR2 is SVGEGT in the germline V gene. This CDR3 comprises 14 residues.

This clonotype was observed a few times. The rearrangement uses TRBV6-6 and TRBJ1-4; D call uncertain. The V and J ends lost 7 bases and 3 bases respectively, with 24 bases between them. The CDR3 spans 18 residues. Germline CDR1 MNHNY, CDR2 SVGAGI (reference sequence). The CDR3 spells CASKSAHSVMEANEKLFF. In DNA form, the CDR3 reads TGTGCCAGCAAATCGGCCCATTCTGTTATGGAGGCTAATGAAAAACTGTTTTTT.

This clonotype was picked up many times. The chain employs TRBV4-1 and TRBJ2-7; 7 bases fit TRBD2. In germline, CDR1 is MGHRA, CDR2 YSYEKL. The CDR3 extends over 15 amino acids. The ends lost 4 bases at V and 5 bases at J; junction bases unmatched: 11. CDR3 DNA: TGCGCCAGCAGCCCTGTTACTTCGCGGGAGAACGAGCAGTACTTC. Protein product: CASSPVTSRENEQYF.

The chain carries TRBV29-1 and TRBJ2-2, with D perhaps TRBD2 (5 bases). CDR1 is SQVTM, CDR2 ANQGSEA, per germline. Trimming left V 5 bases short and J 2 bases short, with 9 bases between. The CDR3 runs 13 residues. The CDR3 DNA reads TGCAGCGTTTACAGCGGAAACACCGGGGAGCTGTTTTTT. Amino acid sequence: CSVYSGNTGELFF.

In its sample, this clonotype was seen many times. The CDR3 reads CASSFGTGDEQYF. In nucleotides, the CDR3 is TGTGCCAGCAGTTTTGGGACAGGGGACGAGCAGTACTTC. The V call is TRBV27, the J call TRBJ2-7; 10 nucleotides line up with TRBD1. CDR1 MNHEY and CDR2 SMNVEV come from the germline V gene (reference sequence). CDR3 length: 13 residues. V was clipped by 3 bases and J by 5 bases; unmatched bases: 1.

V is TRBV6-2 or TRBV6-3 and J is TRBJ2-5; D is ambiguous. CDR3 length equals 16 residues. The V end lost 2 bases, the J end lost 3 bases, and 16 bases lay between the germline ends. The germline CDR1 and CDR2 sequences are MNHEY and SVGEGT. CDR3 sequence: CASSYVGTRAEETQYF. The CDR3 bases are TGTGCCAGCAGTTACGTGGGAACGCGCGCGGAAGAGACCCAGTACTTC.